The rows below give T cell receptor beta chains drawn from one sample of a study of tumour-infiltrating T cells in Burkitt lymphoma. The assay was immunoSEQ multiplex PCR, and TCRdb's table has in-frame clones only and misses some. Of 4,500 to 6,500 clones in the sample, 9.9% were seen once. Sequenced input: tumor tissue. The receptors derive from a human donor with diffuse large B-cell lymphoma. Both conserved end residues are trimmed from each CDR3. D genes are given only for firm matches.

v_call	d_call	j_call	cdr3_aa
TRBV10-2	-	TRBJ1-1	ASSESAGRSEAF
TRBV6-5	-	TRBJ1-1	ASSYAHGVSTEAF
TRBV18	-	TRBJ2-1	ASSPGLQGYNEQF
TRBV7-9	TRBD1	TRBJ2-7	ASSFQGDPREQY
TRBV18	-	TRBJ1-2	ASSPPGGIYGYT
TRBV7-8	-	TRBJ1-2	ASSLLTGNYGYT
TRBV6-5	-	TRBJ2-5	ATQKLGGQETQY
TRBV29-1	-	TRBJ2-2	SVEAENTGELF
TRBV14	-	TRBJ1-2	ASSPSGSLYGYT
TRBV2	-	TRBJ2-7	ASNGGYEQY
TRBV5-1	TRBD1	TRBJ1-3	ASSPLTSGGGNTIY
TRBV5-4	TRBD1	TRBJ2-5	ASSWTGGQETQY
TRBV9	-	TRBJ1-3	ASSVEGSGNTIY
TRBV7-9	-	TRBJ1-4	ASSWQGLSNEKLF
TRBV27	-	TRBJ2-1	ASSSSTSYYSYNEQF
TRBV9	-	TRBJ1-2	ASSVEGAGDYGYT
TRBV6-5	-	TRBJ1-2	ASRPPGLNNYGYT
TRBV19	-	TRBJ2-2	ASSMWRGAGTGELF
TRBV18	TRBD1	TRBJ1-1	ASSPPAGGFNTEAF
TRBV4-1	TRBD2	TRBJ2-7	ASSLREGYNEQY
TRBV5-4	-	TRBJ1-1	ASSLAVNTEAF
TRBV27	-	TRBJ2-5	ASSLSSLKETQY
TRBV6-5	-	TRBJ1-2	ASSYAPDLYGYT
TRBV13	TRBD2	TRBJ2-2	ASSLGPAGGLNTGELF
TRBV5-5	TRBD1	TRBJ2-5	ASSTQGFETQY
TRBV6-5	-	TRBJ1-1	ASSLLRNTEAF
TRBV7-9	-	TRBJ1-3	ASSLAAWLAGNTIY
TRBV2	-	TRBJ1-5	ASSVGAALRNQPQH
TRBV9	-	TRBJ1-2	ASSVVRGYGYT
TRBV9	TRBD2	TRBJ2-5	ASSGSSGRYQETQY
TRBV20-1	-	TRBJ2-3	SAQTYGKGY
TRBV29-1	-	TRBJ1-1	SAYRVRNTEAF
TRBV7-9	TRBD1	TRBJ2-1	ASRSGTAYNEQF
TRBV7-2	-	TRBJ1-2	ASSLGPENYGYT
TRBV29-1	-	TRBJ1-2	SVNHGGEYGYT
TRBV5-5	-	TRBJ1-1	ASSLRSPGDQNTEAF
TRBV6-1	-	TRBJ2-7	ASSGHPRPYEQY
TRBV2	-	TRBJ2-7	ASSEATAEQY
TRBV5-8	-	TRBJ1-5	ASSFINSNQPQH
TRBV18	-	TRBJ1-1	ASSPTGGSAF
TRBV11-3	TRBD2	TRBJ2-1	ASSLTGLAGHNEQF